Reported below is one T cell receptor beta chain. No antigen is known for it. Unmatched junction bases numbered 6, after V lost 5 bases and J lost 0 bases. Germline values: CDR1 SGHRS, CDR2 YFSETQ. The CDR3 has 15 residues. The data stem from a study of OX40 agonist ivuxolimab in advanced cancers. Study-level points and caveats: Low normalized T-cell clonal expansion was additionally recorded for some nonresponders.

Sequencing was performed with immunoSEQ multiplex PCR; in TCRdb, only in-frame clones are kept and a portion is missing. The data contain around 63,000 clones, 80% to 90% of them singletons. The chain links TRBV5-1 to TRBJ2-3; 7 bases line up with TRBD2. Here the sequenced sample was CD4+ or CD8+ T cells sorted from blood, taken in a trial of the OX40 agonist ivuxolimab. This sequence originates from an adult with an advanced solid tumor such as melanoma, head and neck, liver or kidney cancer. CDR3 in DNA: TGCGCCAGCAGTCCGAGCGGGGCTAGCACAGATACGCAGTATTTT. Encoded protein: CASSPSGASTDTQYF.